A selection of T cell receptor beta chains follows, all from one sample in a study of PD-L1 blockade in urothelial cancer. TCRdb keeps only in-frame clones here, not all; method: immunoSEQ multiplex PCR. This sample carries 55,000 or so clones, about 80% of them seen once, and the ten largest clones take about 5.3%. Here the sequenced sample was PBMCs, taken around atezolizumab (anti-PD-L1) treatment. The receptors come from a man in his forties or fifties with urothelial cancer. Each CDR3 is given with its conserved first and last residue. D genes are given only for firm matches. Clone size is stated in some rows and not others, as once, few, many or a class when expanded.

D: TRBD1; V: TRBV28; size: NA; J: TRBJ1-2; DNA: TGTGCCAGCGGGACTCCTAGGGGACAGGGGGCACGGTACACCTTC; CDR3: CASGTPRGQGARYTF
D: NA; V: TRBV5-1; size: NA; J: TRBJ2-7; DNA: TGCGCCAGCAGCTTGGGACAGTCCTACGAGCAGTACTTC; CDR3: CASSLGQSYEQYF
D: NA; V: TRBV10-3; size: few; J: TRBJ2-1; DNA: TGTGCCATCAGCGGTAGCGCGCATGAGCAGTTCTTC; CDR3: CAISGSAHEQFF
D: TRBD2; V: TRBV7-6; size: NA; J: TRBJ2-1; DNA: TGTGCCAGCAGCTTAGGGGGACTAGCGGGTGGAAATGAGCAGTTCTTC; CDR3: CASSLGGLAGGNEQFF
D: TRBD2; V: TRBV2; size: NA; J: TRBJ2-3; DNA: TGTGCCAGCAAGCTAGCGGGAATAGATACGCAGTATTTT; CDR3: CASKLAGIDTQYF
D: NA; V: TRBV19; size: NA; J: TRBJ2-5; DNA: TGTGCCAGTAGTACCCCAGGGGGCGGGAGTACAGAGACCCAGTACTTC; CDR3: CASSTPGGGSTETQYF
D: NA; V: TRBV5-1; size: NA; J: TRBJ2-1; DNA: TGCGCCAGCAGCTTGGCGGGAGCCTACAATGAGCAGTTCTTC; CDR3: CASSLAGAYNEQFF
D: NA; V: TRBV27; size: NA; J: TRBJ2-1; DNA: TGTGCCAGCAGTTTATCTAGCGGAGCTAATGAGCAGTTCTTC; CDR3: CASSLSSGANEQFF
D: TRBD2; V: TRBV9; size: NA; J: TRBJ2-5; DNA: TGTGCCAGCAGCGTCGGGAGCGGGAGTTTAGAGACCCAGTACTTC; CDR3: CASSVGSGSLETQYF
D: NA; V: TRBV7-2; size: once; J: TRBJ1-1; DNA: TGTGCCAGCAGCTCGACCCGACAGGTGGGAGCTTTCTTT; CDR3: CASSSTRQVGAFF
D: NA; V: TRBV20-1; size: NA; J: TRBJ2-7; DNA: TGCAGTGCTAGAGTGGCGGCCGAGCAGTACTTC; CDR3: CSARVAAEQYF
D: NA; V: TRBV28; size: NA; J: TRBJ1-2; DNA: TGTGCCAGCAGTTTAGCCGGGGGCTACACCTTC; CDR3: CASSLAGGYTF
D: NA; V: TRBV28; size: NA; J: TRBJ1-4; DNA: TGTGCCAGCAGTTTGGGAGGGGAGAGGGAAAAACTGTTTTTT; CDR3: CASSLGGEREKLFF
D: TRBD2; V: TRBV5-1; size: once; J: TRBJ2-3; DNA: TGCGCCAGCGGGACTAGTGCGGATACGCAGTATTTT; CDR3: CASGTSADTQYF
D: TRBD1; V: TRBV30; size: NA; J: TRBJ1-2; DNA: TGTGCCTGGAGTGCTCTCGGGACAGGATATGGCTACACCTTC; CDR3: CAWSALGTGYGYTF
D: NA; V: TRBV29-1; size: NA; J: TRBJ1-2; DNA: TGCAGCGCGATGGCGGGAAGCTATGGCTACACCTTC; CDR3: CSAMAGSYGYTF
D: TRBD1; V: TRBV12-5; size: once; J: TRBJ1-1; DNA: TGTGCTAGTGGTTTGGGAGGACAGGGGGGGACTGAAGCTTTCTTT; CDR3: CASGLGGQGGTEAFF
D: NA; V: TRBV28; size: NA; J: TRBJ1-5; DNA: TGTGCCAGCAGTTTGGACAGTGGGACCAATCAGCCCCAGCATTTT; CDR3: CASSLDSGTNQPQHF
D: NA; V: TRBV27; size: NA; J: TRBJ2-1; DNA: TGTGCCAGCCGACTAGTTTACAATGAGCAGTTCTTC; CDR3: CASRLVYNEQFF
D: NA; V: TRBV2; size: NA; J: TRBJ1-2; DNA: TGTGCCAGCAGTGAAGCGATGGGGGCGGATGGCTACACCTTC; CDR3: CASSEAMGADGYTF
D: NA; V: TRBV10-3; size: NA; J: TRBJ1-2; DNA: TGTGCCATCAGTGAAGGGGGGGCGCGGGGCTACACCTTC; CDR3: CAISEGGARGYTF
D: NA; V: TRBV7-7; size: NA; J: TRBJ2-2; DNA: TGTGCTAGCAGCTTCCGGGGAGGGGAGCTGTTTTTT; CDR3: CASSFRGGELFF
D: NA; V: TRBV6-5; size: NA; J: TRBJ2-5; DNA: TGTGCCAGCAGTTACTACAAGTCGGGAGAGACCCAGTACTTC; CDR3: CASSYYKSGETQYF
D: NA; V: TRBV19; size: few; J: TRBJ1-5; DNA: TGTGCCAGTAGTATCCAAGGCCGGGATAGCAATCAGCCCCAGCATTTT; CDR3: CASSIQGRDSNQPQHF
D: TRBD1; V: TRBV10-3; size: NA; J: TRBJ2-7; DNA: TGTGCCATCAGTGAGCCCTCCTCGGGACAGAGGACCTACGAGCAGTATTTC; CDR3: CAISEPSSGQRTYEQYF
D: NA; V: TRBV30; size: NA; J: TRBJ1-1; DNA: TGTGCCTGGGAAAAACAGGGAAACACTGAAGCTTTCTTT; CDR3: CAWEKQGNTEAFF
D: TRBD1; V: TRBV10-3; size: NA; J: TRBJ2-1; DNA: TGTGCCACGGGACAGGGCTACAATGAGCAGTTCTTC; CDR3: CATGQGYNEQFF
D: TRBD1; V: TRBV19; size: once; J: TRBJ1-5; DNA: TGTGCCAGCTTAAATGGACAGGCGCCTAATCAGCCCCAGCATTTT; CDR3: CASLNGQAPNQPQHF
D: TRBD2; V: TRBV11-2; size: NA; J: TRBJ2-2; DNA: TGTGCCAGCAGGAAGACTAGCGGGAGGACTTACACCGGGGAGCTGTTTTTT; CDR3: CASRKTSGRTYTGELFF